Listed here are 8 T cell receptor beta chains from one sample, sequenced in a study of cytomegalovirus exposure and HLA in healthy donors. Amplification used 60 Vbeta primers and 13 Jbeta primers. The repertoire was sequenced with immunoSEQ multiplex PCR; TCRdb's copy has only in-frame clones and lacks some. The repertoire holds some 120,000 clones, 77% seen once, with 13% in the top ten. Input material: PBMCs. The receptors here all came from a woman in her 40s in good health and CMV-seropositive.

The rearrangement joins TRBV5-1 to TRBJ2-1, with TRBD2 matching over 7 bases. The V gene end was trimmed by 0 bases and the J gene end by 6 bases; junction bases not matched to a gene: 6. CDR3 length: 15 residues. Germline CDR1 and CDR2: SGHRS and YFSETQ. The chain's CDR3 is CASSLGTSEGNEQFF. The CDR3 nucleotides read TGCGCCAGCAGCTTGGGGACTAGTGAGGGCAATGAGCAGTTCTTC.

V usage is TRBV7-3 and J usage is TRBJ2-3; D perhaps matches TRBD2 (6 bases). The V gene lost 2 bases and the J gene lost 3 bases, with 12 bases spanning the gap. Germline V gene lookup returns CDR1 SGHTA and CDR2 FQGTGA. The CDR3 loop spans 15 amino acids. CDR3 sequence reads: CASSLGGGGTDTQYF. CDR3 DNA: TGTGCCAGCAGCTTAGGGGGTGGAGGGACAGATACGCAGTATTTT.

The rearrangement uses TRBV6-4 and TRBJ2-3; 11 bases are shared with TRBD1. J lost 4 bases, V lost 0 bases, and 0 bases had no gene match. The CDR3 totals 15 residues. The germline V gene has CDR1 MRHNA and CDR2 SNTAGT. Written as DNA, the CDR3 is TGTGCCAGCAGTGACTCGGGACAGGGGGCAGATACGCAGTATTTT. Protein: CASSDSGQGADTQYF.

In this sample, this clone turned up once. CDR3 in DNA: TGTGCCAGCAGCTTACAGGGGGCAACAGATACGCAGTATTTT. Its translation is CASSLQGATDTQYF. The chain has TRBV7-8 and TRBJ2-3; 8 bases fit TRBD1. The germline V gene has CDR1 SGHVS and CDR2 FQNEAQ. The ends lost 2 bases at V and 3 bases at J; junction bases unmatched: 1. The CDR3 runs to 14 residues.

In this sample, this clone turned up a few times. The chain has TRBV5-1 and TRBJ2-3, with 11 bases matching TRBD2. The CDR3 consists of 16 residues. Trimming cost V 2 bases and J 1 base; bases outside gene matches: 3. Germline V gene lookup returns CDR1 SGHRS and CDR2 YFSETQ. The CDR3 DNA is TGCGCCAGCAGCTTACTAGCGGGAGAAGGCACAGATACGCAGTATTTT. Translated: CASSLLAGEGTDTQYF.

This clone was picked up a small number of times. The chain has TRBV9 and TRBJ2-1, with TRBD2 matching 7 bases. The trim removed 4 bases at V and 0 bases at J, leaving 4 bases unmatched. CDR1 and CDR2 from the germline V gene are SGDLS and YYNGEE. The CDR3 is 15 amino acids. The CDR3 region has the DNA TGTGCCAGCAGCCCGGGAGGCAGCTCCTACAATGAGCAGTTCTTC. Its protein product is CASSPGGSSYNEQFF.

DNA of the CDR3: TGTGCCAGCAGTTCTATTAGGACTAGCGAAGGGGAGACCCAGTACTTC. Its translation: CASSSIRTSEGETQYF. The V gene is TRBV6-5, the J gene TRBJ2-5; TRBD2 aligns across 9 bases. Per germline, CDR1 MNHEY and CDR2 SVGAGI. CDR3 size: 16 residues. Trimming took 4 bases from V and 5 from J; bases not matched to a gene: 11.

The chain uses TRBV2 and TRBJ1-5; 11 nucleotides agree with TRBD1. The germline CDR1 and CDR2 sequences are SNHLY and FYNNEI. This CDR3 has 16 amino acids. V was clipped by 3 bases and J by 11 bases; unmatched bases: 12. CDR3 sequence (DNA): TGTGCCAGCAGTGAGGACAGGGGGCTCGGAGGACTTACCCAGCATTTT. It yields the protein CASSEDRGLGGLTQHF.